The text below deals with one TCR beta chain. Method: immunoSEQ multiplex PCR; TCRdb's copy keeps in-frame clones and lacks some. The table records about 51,000 clones, about four fifths of them present only once. The data stem from a study of control samples from healthy donors and cancer patients. In germline, CDR1 is MDHEN, CDR2 SYDVKM. This CDR3 is 16 amino acids long. The V end lost 4 bases, the J end lost 4 bases, and 19 bases lay between the germline ends. Input material: blood. The sequence derives from a man aged 65-85 years in good health. The V call is TRBV28, the J call TRBJ2-5; either TRBD1 or TRBD2 may supply D (7 bases each). CDR3 in DNA: TGTGCCAGCAGTTCTACACAGGGGTCTAGCGGAGAGACCCAGTACTTC. Protein: CASSSTQGSSGETQYF.